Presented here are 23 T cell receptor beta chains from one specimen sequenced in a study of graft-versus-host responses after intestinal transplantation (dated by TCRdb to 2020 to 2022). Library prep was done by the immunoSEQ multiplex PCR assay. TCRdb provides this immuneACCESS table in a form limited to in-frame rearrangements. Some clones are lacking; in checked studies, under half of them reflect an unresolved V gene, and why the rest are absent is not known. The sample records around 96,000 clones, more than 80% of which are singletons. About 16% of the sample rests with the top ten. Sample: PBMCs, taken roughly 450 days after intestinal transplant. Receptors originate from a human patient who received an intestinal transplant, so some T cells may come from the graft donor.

The CDR3: CASTQPGELFF. The CDR3 DNA follows: TGTGCCAGCACTCAACCCGGGGAGCTGTTTTTT. This rearrangement joins TRBV5-8 to TRBJ2-2; D is ambiguous. Germline-derived CDR1 and CDR2 are SGHTS and YDEGEE. The ends were cut back, 6 bases at V and 6 bases at J, with 6 bases in the middle. The CDR3 length is 11 residues.

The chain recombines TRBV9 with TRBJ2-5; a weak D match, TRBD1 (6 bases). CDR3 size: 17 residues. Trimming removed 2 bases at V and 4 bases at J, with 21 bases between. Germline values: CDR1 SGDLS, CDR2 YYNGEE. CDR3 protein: CASSVGTNLLGGETQYF. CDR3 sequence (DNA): TGTGCCAGCAGCGTGGGGACCAACCTTTTAGGGGGAGAGACCCAGTACTTC.

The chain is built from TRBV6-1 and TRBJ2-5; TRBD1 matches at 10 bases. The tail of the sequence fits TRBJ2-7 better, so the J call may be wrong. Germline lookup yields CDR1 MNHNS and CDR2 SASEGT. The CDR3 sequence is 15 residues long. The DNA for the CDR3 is TGTGCCAGCAGTTCCCGGACAGGGGGCTCCTACGAGCAGTACTTC. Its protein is CASSSRTGGSYEQYF.

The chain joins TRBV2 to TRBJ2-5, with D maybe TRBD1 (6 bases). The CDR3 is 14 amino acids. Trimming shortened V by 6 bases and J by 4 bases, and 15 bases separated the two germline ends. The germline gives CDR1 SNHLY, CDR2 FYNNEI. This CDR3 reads CASRETGFPETQYF. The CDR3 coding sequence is TGTGCCAGCAGAGAAACAGGGTTTCCAGAGACCCAGTACTTC.

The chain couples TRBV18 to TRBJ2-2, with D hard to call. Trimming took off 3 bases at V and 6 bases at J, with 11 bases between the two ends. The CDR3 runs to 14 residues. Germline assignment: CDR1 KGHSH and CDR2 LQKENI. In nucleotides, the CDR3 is TGTGCCAGCTCACCCAAATTTGGGTCCGGGGAGCTGTTTTTT. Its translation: CASSPKFGSGELFF.

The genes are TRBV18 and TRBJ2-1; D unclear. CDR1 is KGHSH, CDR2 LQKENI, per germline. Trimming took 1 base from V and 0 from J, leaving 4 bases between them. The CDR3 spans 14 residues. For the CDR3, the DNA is TGTGCCAGCTCACCACTTATCTCCTACAATGAGCAGTTCTTC. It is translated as CASSPLISYNEQFF.

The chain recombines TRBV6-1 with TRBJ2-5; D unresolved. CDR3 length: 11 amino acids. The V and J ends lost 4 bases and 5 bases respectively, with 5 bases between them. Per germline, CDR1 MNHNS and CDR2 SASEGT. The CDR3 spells CASSGVETQYF. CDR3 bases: TGTGCCAGCAGTGGGGTGGAGACCCAGTACTTC.

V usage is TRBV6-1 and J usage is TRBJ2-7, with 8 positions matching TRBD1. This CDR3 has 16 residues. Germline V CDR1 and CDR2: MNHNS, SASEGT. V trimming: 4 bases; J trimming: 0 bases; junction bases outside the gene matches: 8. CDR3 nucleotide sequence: TGTGCCAGCAGTGTCACTCAGGGGGCGGACTCCTACGAGCAGTACTTC. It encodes CASSVTQGADSYEQYF.

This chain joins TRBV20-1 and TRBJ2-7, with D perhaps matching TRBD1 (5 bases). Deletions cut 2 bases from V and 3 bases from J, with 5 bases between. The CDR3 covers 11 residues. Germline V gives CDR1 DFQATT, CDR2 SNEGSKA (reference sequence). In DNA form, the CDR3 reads TGCAGTGCTAGACAGGGCTACGAGCAGTACTTC. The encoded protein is CSARQGYEQYF.

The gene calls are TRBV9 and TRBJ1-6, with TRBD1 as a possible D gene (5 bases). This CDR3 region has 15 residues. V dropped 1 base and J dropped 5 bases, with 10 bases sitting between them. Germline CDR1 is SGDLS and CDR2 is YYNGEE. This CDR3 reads CASSVFGGDNSPLHF. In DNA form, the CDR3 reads TGTGCCAGCAGCGTATTTGGGGGGGATAATTCACCCCTCCACTTT.

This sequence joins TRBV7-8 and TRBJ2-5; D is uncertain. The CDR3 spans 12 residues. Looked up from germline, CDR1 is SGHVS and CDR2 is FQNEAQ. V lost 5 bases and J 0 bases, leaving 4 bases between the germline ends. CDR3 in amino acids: CASSLYQETQYF. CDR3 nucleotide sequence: TGTGCCAGCAGCCTGTACCAAGAGACCCAGTACTTC.

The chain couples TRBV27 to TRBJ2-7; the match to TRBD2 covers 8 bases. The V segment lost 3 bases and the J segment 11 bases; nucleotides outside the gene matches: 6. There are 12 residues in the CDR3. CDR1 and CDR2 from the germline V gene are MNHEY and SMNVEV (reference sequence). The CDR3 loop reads CASSFSPGGEYF. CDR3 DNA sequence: TGTGCCAGCAGTTTCAGCCCCGGGGGGGAGTACTTC.

The CDR3 sequence: CASSTRDRNTEAFF. CDR3 bases: TGTGCCAGCAGCACTCGGGACAGGAACACTGAAGCTTTCTTT. The gene calls are TRBV9 and TRBJ1-1; 7 bases fit TRBD1. This CDR3 is 14 amino acids long. V shed 4 bases, J shed 1 base, and the junction held 4 bases outside the gene matches. Germline V gene sequence: CDR1 SGDLS, CDR2 YYNGEE.

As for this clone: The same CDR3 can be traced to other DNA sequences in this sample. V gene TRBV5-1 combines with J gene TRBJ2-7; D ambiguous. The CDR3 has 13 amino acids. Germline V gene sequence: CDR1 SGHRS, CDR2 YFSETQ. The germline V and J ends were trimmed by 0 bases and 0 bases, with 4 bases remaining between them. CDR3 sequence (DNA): TGCGCCAGCAGCTTGGGAAGCTCCTACGAGCAGTACTTC. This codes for CASSLGSSYEQYF.

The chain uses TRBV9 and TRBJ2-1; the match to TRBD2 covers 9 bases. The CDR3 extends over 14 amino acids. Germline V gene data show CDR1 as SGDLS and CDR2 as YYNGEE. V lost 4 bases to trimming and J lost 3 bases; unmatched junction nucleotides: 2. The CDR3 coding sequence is TGTGCCAGCAGCATGACTAGCGGCTACAATGAGCAGTTCTTC. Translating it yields CASSMTSGYNEQFF.

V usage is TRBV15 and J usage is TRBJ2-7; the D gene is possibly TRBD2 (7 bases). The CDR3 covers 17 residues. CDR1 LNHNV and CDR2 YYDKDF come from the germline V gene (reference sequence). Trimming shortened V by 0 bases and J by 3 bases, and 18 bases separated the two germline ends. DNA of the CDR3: TGTGCCACCAGCAGAGAGAGGGGTGGGGGGGCGGACTACGAGCAGTACTTC. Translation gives CATSRERGGGADYEQYF.

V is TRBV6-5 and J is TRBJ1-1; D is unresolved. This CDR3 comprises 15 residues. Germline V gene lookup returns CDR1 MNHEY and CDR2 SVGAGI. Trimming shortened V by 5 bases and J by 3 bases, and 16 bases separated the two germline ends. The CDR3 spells CASSRRPGGDTEAFF. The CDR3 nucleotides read TGTGCCAGCAGTCGCCGTCCCGGCGGGGACACTGAAGCTTTCTTT.

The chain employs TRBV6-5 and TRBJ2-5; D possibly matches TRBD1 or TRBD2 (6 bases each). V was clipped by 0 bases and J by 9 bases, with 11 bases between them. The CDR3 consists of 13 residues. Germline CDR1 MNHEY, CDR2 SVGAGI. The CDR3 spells CASSYSARGAQYF. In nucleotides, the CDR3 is TGTGCCAGCAGTTACTCGGCAAGGGGGGCCCAGTACTTC.

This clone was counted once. The CDR3 protein is CASSELGRERSRYNEQFF. CDR3 nucleotide sequence: TGTGCCAGCAGCGAACTGGGCAGGGAAAGGTCCCGATACAATGAGCAGTTCTTC. This rearrangement joins TRBV2 to TRBJ2-1; maybe TRBD1 (5 bases). This CDR3 is built from 18 residues. V dropped 6 bases and J dropped 4 bases, with 25 bases sitting between them. Germline CDR1 SNHLY, CDR2 FYNNEI. The entire variable domain, with the rest obtained from reference TRBV2 and TRBJ2-1, is as follows: EPEVTQTPSHQVTQMGQEVILRCVPISNHLYFYWYRQILGQKVEFLVSFYNNEISEKSEIFDDQFSVERPDGSNFTLKIRSTKLEDSAMYFCASSELGRERSRYNEQFFGPGTRLTVL.

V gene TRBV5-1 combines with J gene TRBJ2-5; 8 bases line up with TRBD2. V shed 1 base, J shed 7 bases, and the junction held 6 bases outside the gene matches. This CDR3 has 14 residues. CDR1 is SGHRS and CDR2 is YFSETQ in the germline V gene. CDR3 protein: CASSLIAGGGTQYF. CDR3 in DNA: TGCGCCAGCAGCTTGATCGCGGGGGGCGGGACCCAGTACTTC.

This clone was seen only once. The CDR3 nucleotides are TGCGCCAGCAGCACCGTCCGGGGCGATGAGCAGTTCTTC. Its translation: CASSTVRGDEQFF. The chain uses TRBV4-1 and TRBJ2-1; D may be TRBD1 or TRBD2 (5 bases each). Per germline, CDR1 MGHRA and CDR2 YSYEKL. V lost 5 bases and J lost 8, with 13 bases in between. CDR3 length: 13 amino acids.

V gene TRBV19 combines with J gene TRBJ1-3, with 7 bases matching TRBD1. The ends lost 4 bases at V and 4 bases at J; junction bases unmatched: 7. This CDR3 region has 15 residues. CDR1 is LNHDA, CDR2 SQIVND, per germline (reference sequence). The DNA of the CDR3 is TGTGCCAGTAGTACCCGACAGGGAGGAGGAAACACCATATATTTT. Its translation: CASSTRQGGGNTIYF.

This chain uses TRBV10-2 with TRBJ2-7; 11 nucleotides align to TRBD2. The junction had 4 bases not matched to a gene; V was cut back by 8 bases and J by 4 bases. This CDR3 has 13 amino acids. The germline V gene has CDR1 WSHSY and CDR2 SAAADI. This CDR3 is CASGSGGAYEQYF. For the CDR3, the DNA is TGCGCCAGCGGTAGCGGGGGGGCGTACGAGCAGTACTTC.